This T cell receptor (beta chain) was captured by sequencing in a study of blood T cell repertoires in COVID-19 (TCRdb year 2020). About the study as a whole: The collaborator samples originated in the United States, Italy and Spain and spanned the acute and convalescent phases of COVID-19. The prospective study material was composed of cDNA or gDNA derived from T cells, B-cell-depleted T cells, or PBMCs. Subjects who had been exposed to COVID-19, were actively infected with it, or had recovered from it provided the deeply sampled blood TCRbeta repertoires that made up the dataset. The repertoires were released in a freely available public database intended as a resource for research on the immune response to SARS-CoV-2. The samples were drawn from the first 160 participants of the ongoing ImmuneRACE study and from 1,254 subjects provided by 6 global collaborators. Sample metadata almost always included a de-identified subject ID, COVID-19 status, age in years and sex. Where available, HLA class I and class II types were obtained from metadata supplied by the sample provider rather than from assay-based typing. Broader findings and caveats from the paper: The quantity of clinical and demographic metadata differed by source and by participant and was supplied without curation.

Of note for this clone: The specificity of this receptor is unknown. No base qualities exist here, and no much larger clone lies one base off it.

In the prospective study, participants were roughly 18 to 90 years old, resided in about two dozen geographic areas of the United States, and were enrolled through a virtual design. In the prospective study, cohorts were assigned on the basis of participant-reported clinical history obtained from a screening survey and a study questionnaire. ImmuneRACE Cohort 3 recovered participants were defined by two consecutive negative NP/OP PCR tests, healthcare professional clearance, or symptom resolution. Each participant in the prospective study had whole blood, serum and a nasopharyngeal or oropharyngeal swab collected by mobile phlebotomists. Additional blood draws and questionnaires over an approximately two-month period could optionally be provided by prospective study participants. Blood samples from the prospective study were shipped frozen or at room temperature prior to DNA extraction. The CDR3, cysteine through phenylalanine, is 13 amino acids long. Only the CDR3 part of the read is kept: 39 bases, read in frame from the first base. Cut back by 11 bases and 6 bases, the V and J ends lie 19 bases apart. As encoded in the germline V gene, CDR1 is SNHLY while CDR2 is FYNNEI.

TCRbeta CDR3 regions were amplified from genomic DNA using the immunoSEQ Assay, a bias-controlled multiplex PCR. Per the original workflow: Within the assay, amplification of reference gene primers was used to estimate how many nucleated cells each sample contained. To quantify the absolute abundance of each unique TCRbeta CDR3 rearrangement, sequence reads were collapsed and filtered. For each sample, productive Simpson clonality was calculated as the square root of Simpson's diversity index across productive rearrangements. TCRdb re-hosts the immuneACCESS table, in-frame sequences only. Its copies lack some clones; in the studies checked, an unresolved V gene accounts for under half of them, and the cause for the rest is not known. V and J calls and clone size are those listed in that table; D and trimming were worked out from the DNA. The sample table contains 350,000 or so clones; only one count was recorded for around 90% of them. Around 20% of the sample comes from the top ten.

The TCR originated in a woman younger than 45 who had recovered from COVID-19. The sequenced sample consisted of PBMCs or T cells enriched from blood (not recorded which). The rearranged chain carries TRBV2 and TRBJ1-1; no D segment can be confidently identified. The DNA sequence is given as TGTGCCTCGGGAGGATCTCTCTTCTCTGAAGCTTTCTTT. Its translation reads: CASGGSLFSEAFF.